Below are 6 T cell receptor beta chains sequenced from a single sample in a study of HIV-infected patients and healthy controls. One entry per CDR3 protein results from TCRdb running MiXCR on the 5' RACE reads. The sample lists about 67,000 distinct CDR3 sequences, about 16% occurring once. The sequenced sample consisted of CD4+ T cells from blood. These receptors all stem from a human donor in good health.

The rearrangement joins TRBV7-9 to TRBJ1-6, with 9 bases that match TRBD1. This CDR3 is 14 amino acids long. Germline V CDR1 and CDR2: SEHNR, FQNEAQ (reference sequence). With 4 bases clipped from V and 10 bases from J, the junction kept 5 bases outside the gene matches. DNA for the CDR3: TGTGCCAGCAGCTCCGGGACAGGGTTCTCACCCCTCCACTTT. Translating gives CASSSGTGFSPLHF.

V and J are TRBV29-1 and TRBJ2-7; D gene uncertain. The CDR3 is 14 amino acids. Trimming removed 7 bases from V and 6 bases from J, with 22 bases in between. Looked up from germline, CDR1 is SQVTM and CDR2 is ANQGSEA. The CDR3 is CSAKNLDLRTEQYF. CDR3 nucleotides: TGCAGCGCCAAAAATTTGGACCTAAGGACCGAGCAGTACTTC.

The chain is built from TRBV7-9 and TRBJ2-1; 7 nucleotides match TRBD2. Germline V gives CDR1 SEHNR, CDR2 FQNEAQ (reference sequence). CDR3 length: 14 residues. J lost 9 bases, V lost 5 bases, and 10 bases had no gene match. In DNA form, the CDR3 reads TGTGCCAGCAGCCGGGGACTAACGGAGGGTGAGCAGTTCTTC. It specifies CASSRGLTEGEQFF.

This clonotype showed up just a few times. V and J are TRBV5-6 and TRBJ2-1; 14 positions agree with TRBD2. Germline V gene lookup returns CDR1 SGHDT and CDR2 YYEEEE. V was pared by 5 bases and J by 10 bases, with 5 bases of the junction left unmatched. This CDR3 is 14 amino acids long. CDR3 DNA: TGTGCCAGCAGGACTAGCGGGAGGGACCGGGAGCAGTTCTTC. This sequence encodes CASRTSGRDREQFF.

This clonotype was seen a few times. The chain uses TRBV6-6 and TRBJ2-3; TRBD1 aligns across 12 bases. The CDR3 has 15 amino acids. Losses at the gene ends were 7 bases for V and 5 bases for J; bases not matched to a gene: 7. Germline values: CDR1 MNHNY, CDR2 SVGAGI (reference sequence). CDR3 DNA: TGTGCCAGCATGGGGACAGGGGGCTCCGTAGATACGCAGTATTTT. Translating gives CASMGTGGSVDTQYF.

This clonotype showed up many times. The rearrangement uses TRBV6-2 or TRBV6-3 and TRBJ2-7; no clear D. With 2 bases removed from V and 3 bases from J, the gap between germline ends came to 8 bases. Germline V gene lookup returns CDR1 MNHEY and CDR2 SVGEGT. The CDR3 has 13 residues. The CDR3 here is CASSYRNNYEQYF. In DNA form, the CDR3 reads TGTGCCAGCAGTTACAGGAATAACTACGAGCAGTACTTC.